These T cell receptor beta chains were read from a single sample in a study of cytomegalovirus exposure and HLA in healthy donors. TCRdb keeps only in-frame clones here, not all; method: immunoSEQ multiplex PCR. The sample gives 150,000 to 200,000 clones, over 70% of which show up once; around 2% is in the top ten. The sample comprised PBMCs. The receptor set was obtained from a woman aged 18-29 years in good health and CMV-seropositive. Both conserved end residues are part of each CDR3. D genes are given only for firm matches. Part of the rows lack a size; the others show once, few, many or a class for expanded clones.

J gene: TRBJ2-4
V gene: TRBV5-1
clone size: .
D gene: .
CDR3 protein: CASSLATENIQYF
CDR3 DNA: TGCGCCAGCAGCTTGGCGACAGAAAACATTCAGTACTTC

J gene: TRBJ2-1
V gene: TRBV5-6
clone size: .
D gene: TRBD1
CDR3 protein: CASSLEGASYNEQFF
CDR3 DNA: TGTGCCAGCAGCTTGGAGGGGGCCTCCTACAATGAGCAGTTCTTC

J gene: TRBJ1-1
V gene: TRBV9
clone size: .
D gene: .
CDR3 protein: CASSVATEVDGLLGNTEAFF
CDR3 DNA: TGTGCCAGCAGCGTAGCTACCGAGGTTGATGGGTTGCTCGGGAACACTGAAGCTTTCTTT

J gene: TRBJ1-2
V gene: TRBV18
clone size: .
D gene: .
CDR3 protein: CASSPPGTAGGDGYTF
CDR3 DNA: TGTGCCAGCTCACCACCGGGGACGGCGGGAGGGGATGGCTACACCTTC

J gene: TRBJ1-5
V gene: TRBV27
clone size: .
D gene: .
CDR3 protein: CASSFSGANNQPQHF
CDR3 DNA: TGTGCCAGCAGTTTTAGTGGGGCTAACAATCAGCCCCAGCATTTT

J gene: TRBJ2-5
V gene: TRBV13
clone size: .
D gene: .
CDR3 protein: CASSLSEETQYF
CDR3 DNA: TGTGCCAGCAGCTTGTCCGAAGAGACCCAGTACTTC

J gene: TRBJ1-1
V gene: TRBV6-5
clone size: .
D gene: TRBD1
CDR3 protein: CARGTGQNTEAFF
CDR3 DNA: TGTGCCAGGGGGACAGGGCAGAACACTGAAGCTTTCTTT

J gene: TRBJ1-5
V gene: TRBV15
clone size: .
D gene: .
CDR3 protein: CATSRDPDSPQPQHF
CDR3 DNA: TGTGCCACCAGCAGAGACCCGGACAGTCCCCAGCCCCAGCATTTT

J gene: TRBJ2-1
V gene: TRBV7-2
clone size: once
D gene: .
CDR3 protein: CASSQTRGGRFF
CDR3 DNA: TGTGCCAGCAGCCAAACAAGGGGGGGTAGGTTCTTC

J gene: TRBJ1-6
V gene: TRBV10-3
clone size: few
D gene: TRBD1
CDR3 protein: CAISESGTGNSPLHF
CDR3 DNA: TGTGCCATCAGTGAGTCGGGGACAGGAAATTCACCCCTCCACTTT

J gene: TRBJ1-5
V gene: TRBV6-1
clone size: .
D gene: .
CDR3 protein: CASSEARGIGPQHF
CDR3 DNA: TGTGCCAGCAGTGAAGCTCGGGGGATCGGGCCCCAGCATTTT

J gene: TRBJ1-1
V gene: TRBV29-1
clone size: .
D gene: .
CDR3 protein: CSVDVNTEAFF
CDR3 DNA: TGCAGCGTTGACGTCAACACTGAAGCTTTCTTT

J gene: TRBJ1-1
V gene: TRBV2
clone size: .
D gene: .
CDR3 protein: CASRKTALGTEAFF
CDR3 DNA: TGTGCCAGCAGGAAGACAGCATTGGGCACTGAAGCTTTCTTT